The source of this TCR beta chain is a study of T cell responses to AZD1222 COVID-19 vaccine. Note on this clone: The antigen remains undetermined.

General study points: Clonal diversity may have been underestimated in mostly white British donors. A reported finding is that nearly half of spike-specific TCRs target unmutated variant regions.

Losses at the gene ends were 3 bases for V and 6 bases for J; bases not matched to a gene: 6. CDR1 is SQVTM, CDR2 ANQGSEA, per germline. The CDR3 extends over 13 amino acids. Some clones are missing from TCRdb's copy, which holds only in-frame ones; the method was immunoSEQ multiplex PCR. The sample lists 70,000 to 80,000 clones; 75% to 90% were seen once. The sequenced sample was peripheral blood, obtained on day 0 of AZD1222 vaccination. V gene TRBV29-1 combines with J gene TRBJ1-1; 8 bases agree with TRBD1. The sequence derives from an adult in good health. The CDR3 DNA follows: TGCAGCGTTGATAGGTCAGGGGGCTCTGAAGCTTTCTTT. As protein: CSVDRSGGSEAFF.